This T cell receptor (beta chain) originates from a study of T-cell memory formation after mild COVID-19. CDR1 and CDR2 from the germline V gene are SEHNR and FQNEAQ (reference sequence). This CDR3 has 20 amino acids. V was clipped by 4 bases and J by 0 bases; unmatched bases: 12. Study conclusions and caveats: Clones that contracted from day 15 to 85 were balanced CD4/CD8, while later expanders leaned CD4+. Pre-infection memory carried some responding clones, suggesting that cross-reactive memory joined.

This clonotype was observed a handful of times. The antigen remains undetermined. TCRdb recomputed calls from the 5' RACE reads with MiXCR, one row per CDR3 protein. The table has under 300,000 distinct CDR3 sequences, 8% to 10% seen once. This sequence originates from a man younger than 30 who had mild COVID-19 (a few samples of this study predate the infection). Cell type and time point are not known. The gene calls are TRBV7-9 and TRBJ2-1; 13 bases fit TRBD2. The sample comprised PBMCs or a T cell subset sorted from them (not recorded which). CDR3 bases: TGTGCCAGCAGCTCCCGACTAGCGGGGGGCAGAACTAGCTCCTACAATGAGCAGTTCTTC. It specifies CASSSRLAGGRTSSYNEQFF.